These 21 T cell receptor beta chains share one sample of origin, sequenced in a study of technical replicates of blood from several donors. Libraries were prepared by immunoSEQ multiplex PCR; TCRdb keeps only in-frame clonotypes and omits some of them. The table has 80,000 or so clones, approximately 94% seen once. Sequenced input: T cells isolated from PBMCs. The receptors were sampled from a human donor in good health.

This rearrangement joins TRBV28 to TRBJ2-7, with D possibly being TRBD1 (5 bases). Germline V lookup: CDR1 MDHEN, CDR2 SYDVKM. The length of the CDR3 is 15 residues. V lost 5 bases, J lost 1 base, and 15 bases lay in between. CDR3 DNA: TGTGCCAGCAGTCCCTTCAGGTCAGGGTCCTACGAGCAGTACTTC. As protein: CASSPFRSGSYEQYF. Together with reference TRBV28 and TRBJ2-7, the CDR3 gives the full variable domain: DVKVTQSSRYLVKRTGEKVFLECVQDMDHENMFWYRQDPGLGLRLIYFSYDVKMKEKGDIPEGYSVSREKKERFSLILESASTNQTSMYLCASSPFRSGSYEQYFGPGTRLTVT.

CDR3 residues: CASSLSSGTDTQYF. In nucleotides, the CDR3 is TGTGCCAGCAGCTTATCTAGCGGGACAGATACGCAGTATTTT. The genes are TRBV7-6 and TRBJ2-3, with TRBD2 matching 8 bases. The CDR3 runs 14 residues. Trimming removed 2 bases from V and 3 bases from J; junction bases left unmatched: 1. Germline V CDR1 and CDR2: SGHVS, FNYEAQ.

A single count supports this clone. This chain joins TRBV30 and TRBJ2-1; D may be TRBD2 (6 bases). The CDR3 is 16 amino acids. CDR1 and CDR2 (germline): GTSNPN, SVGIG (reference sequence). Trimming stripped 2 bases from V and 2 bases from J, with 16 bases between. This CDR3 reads CAWSHSGGTPYNEQFF. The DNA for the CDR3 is TGTGCCTGGAGTCATTCAGGCGGGACCCCCTACAATGAGCAGTTCTTC. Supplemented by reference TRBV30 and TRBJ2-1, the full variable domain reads SQTIHQWPATLVQPVGSPLSLECTVEGTSNPNLYWYRQAAGRGLQLLFYSVGIGQISSEVPQNLSASRPQDRQFILSSKKLLLSDSGFYLCAWSHSGGTPYNEQFFGPGTRLTVL.

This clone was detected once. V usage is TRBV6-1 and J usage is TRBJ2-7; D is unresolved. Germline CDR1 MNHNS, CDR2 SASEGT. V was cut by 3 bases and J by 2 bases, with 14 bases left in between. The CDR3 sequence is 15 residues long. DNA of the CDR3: TGTGCCAGCAGTGACCAGACTCCCGCCCCCTACGAGCAGTACTTC. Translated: CASSDQTPAPYEQYF.

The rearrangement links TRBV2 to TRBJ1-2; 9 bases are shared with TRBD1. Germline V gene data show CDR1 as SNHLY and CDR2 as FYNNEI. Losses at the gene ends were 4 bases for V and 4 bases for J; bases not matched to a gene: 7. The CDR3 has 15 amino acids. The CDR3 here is CASSARTGASYGYTF. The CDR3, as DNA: TGTGCCAGCAGTGCCAGGACAGGGGCGTCCTATGGCTACACCTTC.

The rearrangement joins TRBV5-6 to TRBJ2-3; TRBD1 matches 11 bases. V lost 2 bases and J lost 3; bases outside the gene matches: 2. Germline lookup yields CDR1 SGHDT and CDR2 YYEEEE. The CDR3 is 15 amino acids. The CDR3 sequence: CASSFGTGGTDTQYF. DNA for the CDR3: TGTGCCAGCAGCTTCGGGACAGGGGGAACAGATACGCAGTATTTT.

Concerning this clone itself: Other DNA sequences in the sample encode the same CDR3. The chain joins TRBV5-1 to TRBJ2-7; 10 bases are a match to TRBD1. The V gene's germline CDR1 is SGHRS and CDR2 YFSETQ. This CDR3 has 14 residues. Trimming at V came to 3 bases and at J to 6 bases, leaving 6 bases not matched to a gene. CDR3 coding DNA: TGCGCCAGCAGCTCCGGGACAGGGGCGGGCGAGCAGTACTTC. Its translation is CASSSGTGAGEQYF.

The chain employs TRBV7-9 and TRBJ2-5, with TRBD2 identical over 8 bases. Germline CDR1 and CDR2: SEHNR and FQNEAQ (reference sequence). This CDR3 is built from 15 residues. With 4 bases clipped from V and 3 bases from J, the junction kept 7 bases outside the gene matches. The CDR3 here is CASSSLGLEEETQYF. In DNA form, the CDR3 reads TGTGCCAGCAGCTCCTTGGGACTAGAGGAAGAGACCCAGTACTTC.

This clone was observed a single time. The CDR3 protein is CASSVGQGGTDTQYF. The DNA for the CDR3 is TGTGCCAGCAGTGTGGGGCAGGGTGGCACAGATACGCAGTATTTT. The chain couples TRBV7-9 to TRBJ2-3; D might be TRBD1 (5 bases). Per the germline V gene, CDR1 is SEHNR and CDR2 is FQNEAQ (reference sequence). V lost 6 bases to trimming and J lost 1 base, with 14 bases between them. The CDR3 runs 15 residues.

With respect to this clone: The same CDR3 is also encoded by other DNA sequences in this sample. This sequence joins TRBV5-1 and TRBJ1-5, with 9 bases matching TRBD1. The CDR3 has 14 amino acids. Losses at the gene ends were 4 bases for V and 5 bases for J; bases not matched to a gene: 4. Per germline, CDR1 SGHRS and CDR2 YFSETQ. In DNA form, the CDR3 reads TGCGCCAGCAGCGCGACAGGGGGGGATCAGCCCCAGCATTTT. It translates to CASSATGGDQPQHF.

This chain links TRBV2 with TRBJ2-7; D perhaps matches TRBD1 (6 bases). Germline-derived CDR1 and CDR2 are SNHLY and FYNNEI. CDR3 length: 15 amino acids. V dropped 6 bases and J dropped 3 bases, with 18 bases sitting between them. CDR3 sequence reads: CASRVLQGKGYEQYF. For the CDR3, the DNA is TGTGCCAGCAGGGTACTCCAGGGGAAGGGCTACGAGCAGTACTTC.

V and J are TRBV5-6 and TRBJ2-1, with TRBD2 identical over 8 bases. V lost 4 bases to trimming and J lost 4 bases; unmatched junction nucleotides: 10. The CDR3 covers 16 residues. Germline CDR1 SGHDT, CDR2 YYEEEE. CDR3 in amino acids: CASSIAGPNGYNEQFF. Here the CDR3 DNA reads TGTGCCAGCAGCATAGCGGGACCAAACGGTTACAATGAGCAGTTCTTC.

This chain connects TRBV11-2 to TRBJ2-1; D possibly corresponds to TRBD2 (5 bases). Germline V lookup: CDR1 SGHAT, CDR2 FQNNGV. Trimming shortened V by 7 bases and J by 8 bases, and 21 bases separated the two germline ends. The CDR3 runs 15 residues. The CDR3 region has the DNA TGTGCCAGCACAAGGGCGAGAGGGATGGGCGATGAGCAGTTCTTC. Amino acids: CASTRARGMGDEQFF.

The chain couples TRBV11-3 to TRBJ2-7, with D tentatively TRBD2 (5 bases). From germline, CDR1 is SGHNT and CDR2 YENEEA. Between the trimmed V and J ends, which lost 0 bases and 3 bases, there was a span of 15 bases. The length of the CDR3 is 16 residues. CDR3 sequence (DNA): TGTGCCAGCAGCTTAGATAATATGGGAGTGGGCTACGAGCAGTACTTC. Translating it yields CASSLDNMGVGYEQYF. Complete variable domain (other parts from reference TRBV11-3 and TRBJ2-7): EAGVVQSPRYKIIEKKQPVAFWCNPISGHNTLYWYLQNLGQGPELLIRYENEEAVDDSQLPKDRFSAERLKGVDSTLKIQPAELGDSAVYLCASSLDNMGVGYEQYFGPGTRLTVT.

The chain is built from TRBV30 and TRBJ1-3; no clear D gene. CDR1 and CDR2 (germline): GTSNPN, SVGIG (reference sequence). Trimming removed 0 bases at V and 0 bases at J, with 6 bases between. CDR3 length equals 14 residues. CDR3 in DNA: TGTGCCTGGAGTGTGGGCACCTCTGGAAACACCATATATTTT. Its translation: CAWSVGTSGNTIYF.

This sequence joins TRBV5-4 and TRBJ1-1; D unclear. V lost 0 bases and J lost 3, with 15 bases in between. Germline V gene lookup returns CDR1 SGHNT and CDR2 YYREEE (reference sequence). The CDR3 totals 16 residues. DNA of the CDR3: TGTGCCAGCAGCTTGGGCCGGGAGATTCCTTACACTGAAGCTTTCTTT. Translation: CASSLGREIPYTEAFF.

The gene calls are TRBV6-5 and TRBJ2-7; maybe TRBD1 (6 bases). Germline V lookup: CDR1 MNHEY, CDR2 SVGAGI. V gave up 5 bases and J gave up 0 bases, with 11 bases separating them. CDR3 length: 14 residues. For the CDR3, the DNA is TGTGCCAGCAGTCGGACAGATAACTCCTACGAGCAGTACTTC. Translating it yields CASSRTDNSYEQYF.

The CDR3: CASSLQAGTSSSETQYF. CDR3 DNA sequence: TGTGCCAGCAGCTTACAAGCCGGGACTAGCAGTTCGGAGACCCAGTACTTC. The rearrangement joins TRBV7-2 to TRBJ2-5, with TRBD2 matching 9 bases. CDR3 length: 17 residues. V lost 2 bases and J lost 5; bases outside the gene matches: 12. Germline CDR1 reads SGHTA; CDR2 reads FQGNSA.

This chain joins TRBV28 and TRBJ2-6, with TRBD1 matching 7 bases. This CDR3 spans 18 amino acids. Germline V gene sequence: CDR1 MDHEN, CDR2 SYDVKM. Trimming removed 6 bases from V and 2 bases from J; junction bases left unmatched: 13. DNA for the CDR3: TGTGCCAGCAGCTGGACAGGACACTACACTACTGGGGCCAACGTCCTGACTTTC. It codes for CASSWTGHYTTGANVLTF.

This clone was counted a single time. The CDR3: CASSLYTPQAFQETQYF. In DNA, the CDR3 is TGTGCCAGCAGCTTATATACCCCTCAGGCTTTCCAAGAGACCCAGTACTTC. The chain has TRBV7-6 and TRBJ2-5, with D hard to call. V lost 2 bases and J lost 1, with 17 bases in between. The length of the CDR3 is 17 residues. The germline CDR1 and CDR2 sequences are SGHVS and FNYEAQ.

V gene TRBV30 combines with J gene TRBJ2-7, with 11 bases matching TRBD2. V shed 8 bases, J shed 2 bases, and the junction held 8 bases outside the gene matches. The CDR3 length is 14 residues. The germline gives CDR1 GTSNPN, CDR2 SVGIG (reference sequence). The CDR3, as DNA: TGTGCCCTACTAGCGGGAGAATTCACCTACGAGCAGTACTTC. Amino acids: CALLAGEFTYEQYF.